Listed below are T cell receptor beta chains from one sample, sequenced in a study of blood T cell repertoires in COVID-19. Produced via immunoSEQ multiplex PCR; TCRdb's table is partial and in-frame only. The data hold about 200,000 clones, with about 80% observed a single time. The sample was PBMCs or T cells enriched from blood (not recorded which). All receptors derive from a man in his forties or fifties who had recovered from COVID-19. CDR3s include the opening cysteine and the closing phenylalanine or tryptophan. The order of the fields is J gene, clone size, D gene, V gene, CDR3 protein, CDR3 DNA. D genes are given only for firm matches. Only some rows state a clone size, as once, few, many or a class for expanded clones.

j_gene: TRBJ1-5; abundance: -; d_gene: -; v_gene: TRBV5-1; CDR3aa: CASSLQGATNQPQHF; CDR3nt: TGCGCCAGCAGCTTACAGGGTGCCACAAATCAGCCCCAGCATTTT
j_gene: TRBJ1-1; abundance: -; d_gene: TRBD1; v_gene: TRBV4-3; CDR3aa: CASSQAYRGTEAFF; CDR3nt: TGCGCCAGCAGCCAAGCATACAGGGGCACTGAAGCTTTCTTT
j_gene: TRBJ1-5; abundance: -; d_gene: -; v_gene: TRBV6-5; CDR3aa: CASGGSNQPQHF; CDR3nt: TGTGCCAGTGGAGGTAGCAATCAGCCCCAGCATTTT
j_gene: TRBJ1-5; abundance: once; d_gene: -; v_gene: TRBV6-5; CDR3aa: CASSYDRTSPEHF; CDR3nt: TGTGCCAGCAGTTACGACAGGACCAGCCCAGAGCATTTT
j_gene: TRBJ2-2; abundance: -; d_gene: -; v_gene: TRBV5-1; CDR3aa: CASRQTNTNTGELFF; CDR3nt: TGCGCCAGCAGACAGACGAACACGAACACCGGGGAGCTGTTTTTT
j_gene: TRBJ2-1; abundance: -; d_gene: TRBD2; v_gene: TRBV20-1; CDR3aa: CSASLAGKQISNFNEQFF; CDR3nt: TGCAGTGCTAGTCTAGCGGGGAAACAAATAAGTAATTTCAATGAGCAGTTCTTC
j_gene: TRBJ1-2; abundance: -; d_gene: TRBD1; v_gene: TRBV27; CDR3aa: CASSLGGTGVIGYTF; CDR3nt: TGTGCCAGCAGCTTAGGGGGGACAGGGGTTATTGGCTACACCTTC
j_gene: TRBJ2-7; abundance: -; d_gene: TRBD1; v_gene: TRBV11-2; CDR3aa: CASSGQGFGGYEQYF; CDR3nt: TGTGCCAGCAGCGGACAGGGGTTTGGGGGCTACGAGCAGTACTTC
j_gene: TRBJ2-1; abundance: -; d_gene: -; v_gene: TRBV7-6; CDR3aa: CASSLGGGQSSYNEQFF; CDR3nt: TGTGCCAGCAGCTTAGGAGGCGGGCAGAGCTCCTACAATGAGCAGTTCTTC
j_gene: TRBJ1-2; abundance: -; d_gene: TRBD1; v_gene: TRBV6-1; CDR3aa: CASSDYARDRGYGYTF; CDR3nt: TGTGCCAGCAGTGACTACGCCCGGGACAGGGGATATGGCTACACCTTC
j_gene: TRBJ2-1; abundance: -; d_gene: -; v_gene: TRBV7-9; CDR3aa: CASGRQRSQNEQFF; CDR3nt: TGTGCCAGCGGCCGACAGAGAAGCCAAAATGAGCAGTTCTTC
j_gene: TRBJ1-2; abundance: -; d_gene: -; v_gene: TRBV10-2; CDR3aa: CASMKDSYGYTF; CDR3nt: TGCGCCAGCATGAAGGACAGCTATGGCTACACCTTC
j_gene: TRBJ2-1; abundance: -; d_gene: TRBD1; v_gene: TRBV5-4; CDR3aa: CASSSGQLIYNEQFF; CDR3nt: TGTGCCAGCAGCTCGGGACAGCTCATCTACAATGAGCAGTTCTTC
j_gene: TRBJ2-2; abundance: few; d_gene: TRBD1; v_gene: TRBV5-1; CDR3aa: CASSLAVQGVSTGELFF; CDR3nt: TGCGCCAGCAGCTTGGCCGTACAGGGGGTTAGCACCGGGGAGCTGTTTTTT
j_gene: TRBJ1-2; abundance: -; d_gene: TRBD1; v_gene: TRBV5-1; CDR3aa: CATGGQGAGGYTF; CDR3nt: TGCGCCACCGGGGGACAGGGGGCAGGTGGCTACACCTTC
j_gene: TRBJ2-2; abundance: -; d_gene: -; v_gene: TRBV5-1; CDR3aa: CASSFARNTGELFF; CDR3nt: TGCGCCAGCAGCTTTGCCAGGAACACCGGGGAGCTGTTTTTT
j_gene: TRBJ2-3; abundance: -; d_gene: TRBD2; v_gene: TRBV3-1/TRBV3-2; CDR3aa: CASSRTSLGRTDTQYF; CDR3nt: TGTGCCAGCAGCCGGACTAGCTTAGGGCGCACAGATACGCAGTATTTT
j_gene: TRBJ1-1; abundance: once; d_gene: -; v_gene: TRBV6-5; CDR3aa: CASRVDGGNTEAFF; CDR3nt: TGTGCCAGCAGGGTGGATGGAGGAAACACTGAAGCTTTCTTT
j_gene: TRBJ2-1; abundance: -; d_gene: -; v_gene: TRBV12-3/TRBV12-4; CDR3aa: CASSYDSSGQFF; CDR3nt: TGTGCCAGCAGTTATGACTCCAGTGGGCAGTTCTTC
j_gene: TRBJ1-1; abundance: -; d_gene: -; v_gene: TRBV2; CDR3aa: CASSGPGRGGEAFF; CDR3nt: TGTGCCAGCAGTGGCCCAGGCAGGGGCGGTGAAGCTTTCTTT
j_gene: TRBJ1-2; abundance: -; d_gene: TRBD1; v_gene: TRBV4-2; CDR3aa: CASSQDESDRLAGYTF; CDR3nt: TGTGCCAGCAGCCAAGACGAATCGGACAGGCTGGCGGGCTACACCTTC
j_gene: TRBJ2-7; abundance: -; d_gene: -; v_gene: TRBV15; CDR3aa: CATSSEAVRDINREQYF; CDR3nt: TGTGCCACCAGCAGTGAGGCGGTAAGGGACATCAATAGGGAGCAGTACTTC
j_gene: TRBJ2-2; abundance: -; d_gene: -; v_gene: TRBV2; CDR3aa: CASSATGQLGELFF; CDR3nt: TGTGCCAGCAGCGCCACGGGACAACTCGGGGAGCTGTTTTTT
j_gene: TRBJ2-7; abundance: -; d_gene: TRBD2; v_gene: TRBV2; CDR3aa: CASSDPSGGPAQEQYF; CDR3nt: TGTGCCAGCAGTGACCCTAGCGGGGGACCGGCTCAAGAGCAGTACTTC
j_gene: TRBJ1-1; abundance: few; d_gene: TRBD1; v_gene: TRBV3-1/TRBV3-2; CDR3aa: CASSHGTANTEAFF; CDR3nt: TGTGCCAGCAGCCACGGGACAGCGAACACTGAAGCTTTCTTT
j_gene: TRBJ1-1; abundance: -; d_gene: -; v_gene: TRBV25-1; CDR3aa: CASSEWRVMNTEAFF; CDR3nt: TGTGCCAGCAGTGAATGGAGGGTGATGAACACTGAAGCTTTCTTT
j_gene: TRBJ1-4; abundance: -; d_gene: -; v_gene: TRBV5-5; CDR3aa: CASSSPGTSGEKLFF; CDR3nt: TGTGCCAGCAGCTCCCCAGGGACTAGTGGTGAAAAACTGTTTTTT
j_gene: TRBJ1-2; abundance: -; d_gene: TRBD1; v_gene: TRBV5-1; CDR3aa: CASSSSSGGGGGYTF; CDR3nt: TGCGCCAGCAGCTCCTCGTCAGGGGGCGGAGGTGGCTACACCTTC
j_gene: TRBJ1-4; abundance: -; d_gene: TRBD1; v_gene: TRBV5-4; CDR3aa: CASSFLQGAATNEKLFF; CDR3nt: TGTGCCAGCAGCTTTCTGCAGGGGGCCGCAACTAATGAAAAACTGTTTTTT
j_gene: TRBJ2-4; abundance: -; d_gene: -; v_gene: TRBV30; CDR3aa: CAWSLGGSAKNIQYF; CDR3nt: TGTGCCTGGAGTCTAGGCGGGTCAGCCAAAAACATTCAGTACTTC
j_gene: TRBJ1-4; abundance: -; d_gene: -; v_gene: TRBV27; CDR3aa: CASSLYLGRDEKLFF; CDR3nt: TGTGCCAGCAGTTTATATCTGGGCAGAGATGAAAAACTGTTTTTT
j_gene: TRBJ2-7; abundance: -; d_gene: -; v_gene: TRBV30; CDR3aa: CAWSNTNHLGFAYEQYF; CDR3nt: TGTGCCTGGAGTAATACGAACCACCTCGGGTTCGCCTACGAGCAGTACTTC
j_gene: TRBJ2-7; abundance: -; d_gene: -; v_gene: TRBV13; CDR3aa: CASSLGDRSYEQYF; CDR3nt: TGTGCCAGCAGCTTAGGAGACAGAAGCTACGAGCAGTACTTC
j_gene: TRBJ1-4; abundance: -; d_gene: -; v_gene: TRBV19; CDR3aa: CASSLQGTSEKLFF; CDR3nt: TGTGCCAGTAGTTTACAGGGTACCAGTGAAAAACTGTTTTTT
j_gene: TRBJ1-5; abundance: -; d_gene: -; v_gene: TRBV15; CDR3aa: CATSLGWQPQHF; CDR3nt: TGTGCCACCAGCCTAGGCTGGCAGCCCCAGCATTTT
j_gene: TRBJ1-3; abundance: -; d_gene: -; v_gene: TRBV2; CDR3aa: CASSEAEQVFGGNTIYF; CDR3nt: TGTGCCAGCAGTGAGGCCGAACAGGTCTTTGGGGGAAACACCATATATTTT
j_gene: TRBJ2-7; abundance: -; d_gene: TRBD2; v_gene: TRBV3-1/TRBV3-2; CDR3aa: CASSELAGLSYEQYF; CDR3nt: TGTGCCAGCAGCGAACTAGCGGGGTTATCCTACGAGCAGTACTTC
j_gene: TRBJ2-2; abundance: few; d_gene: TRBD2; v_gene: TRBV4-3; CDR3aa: CASSQDIASGAGELFF; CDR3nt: TGCGCCAGCAGCCAAGATATTGCTAGCGGTGCCGGGGAGCTGTTTTTT
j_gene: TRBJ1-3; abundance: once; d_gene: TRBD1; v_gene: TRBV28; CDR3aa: CASSRQGTGNTIYF; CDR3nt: TGTGCCAGCAGTAGACAGGGAACAGGAAACACCATATATTTT
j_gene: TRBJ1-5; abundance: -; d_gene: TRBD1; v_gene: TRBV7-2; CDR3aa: CASRATGGRDQPQHF; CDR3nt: TGTGCCAGCAGAGCTACAGGGGGCCGGGATCAGCCCCAGCATTTT
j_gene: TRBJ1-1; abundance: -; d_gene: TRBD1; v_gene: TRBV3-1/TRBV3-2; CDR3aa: CASSRIRDRGEAFF; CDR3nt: TGTGCCAGCAGTCGGATCCGGGACAGGGGTGAAGCTTTCTTT
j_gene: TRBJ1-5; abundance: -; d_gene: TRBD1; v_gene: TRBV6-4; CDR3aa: CASSAEGAKQPQHF; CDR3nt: TGTGCCAGCAGTGCGGAGGGGGCAAAACAGCCCCAGCATTTT
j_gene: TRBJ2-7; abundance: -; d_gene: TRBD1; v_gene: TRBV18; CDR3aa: CASSPLDRGLAYEQYF; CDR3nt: TGTGCCAGCTCACCATTAGACAGGGGGCTAGCCTACGAGCAGTACTTC
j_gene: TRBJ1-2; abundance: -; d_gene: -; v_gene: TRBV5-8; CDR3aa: CASSLGPDSNYGYTF; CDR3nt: TGTGCCAGCAGCTTGGGGCCCGATTCTAACTATGGCTACACCTTC
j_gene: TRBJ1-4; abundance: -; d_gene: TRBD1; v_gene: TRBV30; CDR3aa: CAWSVPRTGGRGKLFF; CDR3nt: TGTGCCTGGAGTGTACCTCGGACAGGGGGCCGTGGAAAACTGTTTTTT
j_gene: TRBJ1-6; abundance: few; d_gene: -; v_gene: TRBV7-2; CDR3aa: CASSLDTANSPLHF; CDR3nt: TGTGCCAGCAGCTTGGACACCGCTAATTCACCCCTCCACTTT
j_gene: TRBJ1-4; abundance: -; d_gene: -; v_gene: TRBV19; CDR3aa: CASRTVTATNEKLFF; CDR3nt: TGTGCCAGTCGGACAGTCACCGCAACTAATGAAAAACTGTTTTTT
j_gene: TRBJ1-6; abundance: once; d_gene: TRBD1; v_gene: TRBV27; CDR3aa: CASRGTLRTGGNRSPLHF; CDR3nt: TGTGCCAGCAGGGGAACGTTACGGACAGGGGGTAACCGGTCACCCCTCCACTTT
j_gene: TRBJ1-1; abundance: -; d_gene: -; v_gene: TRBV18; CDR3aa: CASSLVDRKVQNTEAFF; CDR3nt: TGTGCCAGCTCTCTCGTGGACAGAAAAGTGCAAAACACTGAAGCTTTCTTT
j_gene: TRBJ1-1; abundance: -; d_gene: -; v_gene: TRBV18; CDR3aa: CASSITGRAFF; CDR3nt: TGTGCCAGCTCGATTACAGGGCGGGCTTTCTTT
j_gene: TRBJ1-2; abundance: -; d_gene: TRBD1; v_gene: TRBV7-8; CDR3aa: CASSLAGTAHYGYTF; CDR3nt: TGTGCCAGCAGCTTAGCGGGGACAGCTCACTATGGCTACACCTTC
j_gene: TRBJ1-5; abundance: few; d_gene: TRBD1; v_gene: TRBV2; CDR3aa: CASTSGQFILSNQPQHF; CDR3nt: TGTGCCAGCACCTCGGGACAGTTCATCCTTAGCAATCAGCCCCAGCATTTT